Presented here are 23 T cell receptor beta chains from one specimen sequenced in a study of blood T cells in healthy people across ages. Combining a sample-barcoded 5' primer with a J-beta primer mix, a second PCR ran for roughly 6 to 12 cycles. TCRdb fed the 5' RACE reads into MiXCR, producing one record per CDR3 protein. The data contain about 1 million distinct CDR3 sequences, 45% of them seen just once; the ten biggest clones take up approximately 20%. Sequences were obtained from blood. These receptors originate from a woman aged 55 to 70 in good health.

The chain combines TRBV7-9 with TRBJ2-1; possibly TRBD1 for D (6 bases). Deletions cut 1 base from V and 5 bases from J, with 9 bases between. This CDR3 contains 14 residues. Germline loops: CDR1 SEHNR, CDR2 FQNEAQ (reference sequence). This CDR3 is CASSLVRTDNEQFF. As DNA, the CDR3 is TGTGCCAGCAGCTTAGTCCGGACAGACAATGAGCAGTTCTTC.

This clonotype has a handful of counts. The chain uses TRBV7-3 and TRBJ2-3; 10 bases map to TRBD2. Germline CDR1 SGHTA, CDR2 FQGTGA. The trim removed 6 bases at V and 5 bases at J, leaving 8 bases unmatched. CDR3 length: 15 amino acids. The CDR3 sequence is CASSSSGGMRDTQYF. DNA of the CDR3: TGTGCCAGCAGTTCTAGCGGGGGCATGAGAGATACGCAGTATTTT.

As DNA, the CDR3 is TGTGCCAGTTTGAAGCGGGAGGCCCGGGGCACCGGGGAGCTGTTTTTT. Protein: CASLKREARGTGELFF. The V and J genes are TRBV19 and TRBJ2-2; 9 nucleotides line up with TRBD2. With 8 bases clipped from V and 4 bases from J, the junction kept 11 bases outside the gene matches. This CDR3 is built from 16 residues. Germline V gene data show CDR1 as LNHDA and CDR2 as SQIVND (reference sequence).

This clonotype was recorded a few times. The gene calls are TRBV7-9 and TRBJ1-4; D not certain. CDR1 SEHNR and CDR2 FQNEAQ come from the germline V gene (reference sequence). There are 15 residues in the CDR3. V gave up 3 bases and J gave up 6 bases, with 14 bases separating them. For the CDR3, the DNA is TGTGCCAGCAGCTTCCTGCGAAGAAGTGATGAAAAACTGTTTTTT. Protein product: CASSFLRRSDEKLFF.

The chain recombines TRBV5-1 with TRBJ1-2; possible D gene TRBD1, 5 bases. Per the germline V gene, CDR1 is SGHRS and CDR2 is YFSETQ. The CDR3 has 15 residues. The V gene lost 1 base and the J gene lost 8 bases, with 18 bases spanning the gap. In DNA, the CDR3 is TGCGCCAGCAGCTTGTGGTCAGTTCCCGGGGGAGGCTACACCTTC. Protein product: CASSLWSVPGGGYTF. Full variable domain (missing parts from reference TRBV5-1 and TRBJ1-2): KAGVTQTPRYLIKTRGQQVTLSCSPISGHRSVSWYQQTPGQGLQFLFEYFSETQRNKGNFPGRFSGRQFSNSRSEMNVSTLELGDSALYLCASSLWSVPGGGYTFGSGTRLTVV.

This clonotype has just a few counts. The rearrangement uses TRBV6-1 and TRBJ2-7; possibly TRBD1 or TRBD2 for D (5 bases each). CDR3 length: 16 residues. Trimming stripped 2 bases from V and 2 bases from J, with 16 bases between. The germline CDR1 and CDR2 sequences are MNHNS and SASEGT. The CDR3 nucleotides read TGTGCCAGCAGTGAACGTCGGGACCCACATACCTACGAGCAGTACTTC. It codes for CASSERRDPHTYEQYF.

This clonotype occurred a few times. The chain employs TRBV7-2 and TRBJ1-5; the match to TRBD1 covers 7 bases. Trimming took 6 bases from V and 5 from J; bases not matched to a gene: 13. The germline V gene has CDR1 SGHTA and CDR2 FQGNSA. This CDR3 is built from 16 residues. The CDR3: CASREEGAVYYQPQHF. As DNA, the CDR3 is TGTGCCAGCAGGGAGGAGGGGGCGGTTTATTATCAGCCCCAGCATTTT.

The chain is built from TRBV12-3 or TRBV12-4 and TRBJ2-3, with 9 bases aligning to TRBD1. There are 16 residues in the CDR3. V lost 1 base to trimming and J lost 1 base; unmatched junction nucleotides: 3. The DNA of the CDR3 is TGTGCCAGCAGTTTAGGGACAGGGGTTGGCACAGATACGCAGTATTTT. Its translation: CASSLGTGVGTDTQYF.

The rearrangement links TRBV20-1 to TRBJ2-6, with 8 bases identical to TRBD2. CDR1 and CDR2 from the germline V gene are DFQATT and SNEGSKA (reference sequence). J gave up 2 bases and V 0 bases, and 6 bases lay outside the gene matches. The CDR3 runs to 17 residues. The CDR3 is CSARDSGSGPGANVLTF. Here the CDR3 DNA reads TGCAGTGCTAGAGACAGCGGGAGTGGCCCTGGGGCCAACGTCCTGACTTTC.

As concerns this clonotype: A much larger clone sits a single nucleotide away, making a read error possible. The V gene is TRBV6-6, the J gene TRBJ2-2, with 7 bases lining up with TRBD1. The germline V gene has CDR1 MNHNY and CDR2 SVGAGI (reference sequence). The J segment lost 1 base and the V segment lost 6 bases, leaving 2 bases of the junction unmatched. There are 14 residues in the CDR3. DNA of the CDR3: TGTGCCAGCAGGACAGGGCGGAACACCGGGGAGCTGTTTTTT. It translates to CASRTGRNTGELFF.

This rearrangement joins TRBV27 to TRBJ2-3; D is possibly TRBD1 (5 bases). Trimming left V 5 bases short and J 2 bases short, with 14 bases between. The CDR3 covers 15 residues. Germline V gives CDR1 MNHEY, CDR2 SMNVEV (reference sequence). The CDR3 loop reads CASSLQGHDTDTQYF. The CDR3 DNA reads TGTGCCAGCAGTCTTCAGGGTCATGACACAGATACGCAGTATTTT.

For the CDR3, the DNA is TGCAGTGCTAGGCCTATCCGGGACCAGAGGGAGACCCAGTACTTC. Translation: CSARPIRDQRETQYF. V gene TRBV20-1 combines with J gene TRBJ2-7; D may match TRBD1 or TRBD2 (5 bases each). The better agreement between TRBJ2-5 and the DNA end casts doubt on the J call. Germline V gene data show CDR1 as DFQATT and CDR2 as SNEGSKA (reference sequence). This CDR3 comprises 15 residues.

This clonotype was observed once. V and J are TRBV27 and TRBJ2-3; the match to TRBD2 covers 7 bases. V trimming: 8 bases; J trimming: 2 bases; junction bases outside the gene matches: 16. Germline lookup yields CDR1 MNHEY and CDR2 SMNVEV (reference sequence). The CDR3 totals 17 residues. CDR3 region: CASVLNSRGRTTDTQYF. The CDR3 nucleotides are TGTGCCAGCGTCCTAAACAGTCGCGGGAGAACCACAGATACGCAGTATTTT.

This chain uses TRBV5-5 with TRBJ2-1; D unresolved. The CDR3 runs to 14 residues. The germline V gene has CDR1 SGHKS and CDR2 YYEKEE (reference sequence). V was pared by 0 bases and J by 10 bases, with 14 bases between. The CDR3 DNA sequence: TGTGCCAGCAGCTTGGGACACGGAACCTACGAGCAGTTCTTC. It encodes CASSLGHGTYEQFF.

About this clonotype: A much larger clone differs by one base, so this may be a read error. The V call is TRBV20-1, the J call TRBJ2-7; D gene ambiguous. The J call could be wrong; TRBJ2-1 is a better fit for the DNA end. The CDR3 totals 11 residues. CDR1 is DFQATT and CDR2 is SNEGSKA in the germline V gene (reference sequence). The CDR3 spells CGATPDREQFF. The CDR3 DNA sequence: TGCGGTGCTACACCGGACCGAGAGCAGTTCTTC.

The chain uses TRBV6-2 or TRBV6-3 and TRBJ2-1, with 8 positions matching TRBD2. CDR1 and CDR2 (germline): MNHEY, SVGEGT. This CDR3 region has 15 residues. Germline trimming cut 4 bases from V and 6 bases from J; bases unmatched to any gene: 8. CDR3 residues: CASSSLAGRLNEQFF. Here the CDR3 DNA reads TGTGCCAGCAGTTCCCTAGCGGGCCGACTCAATGAGCAGTTCTTC.

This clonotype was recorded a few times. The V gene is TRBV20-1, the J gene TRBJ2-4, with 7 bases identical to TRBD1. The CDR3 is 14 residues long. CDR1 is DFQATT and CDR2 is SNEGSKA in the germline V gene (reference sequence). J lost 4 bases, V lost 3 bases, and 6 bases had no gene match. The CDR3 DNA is TGCAGTGCTAGGAGGGGGACAGCTAAAAACATTCAGTACTTC. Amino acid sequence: CSARRGTAKNIQYF.

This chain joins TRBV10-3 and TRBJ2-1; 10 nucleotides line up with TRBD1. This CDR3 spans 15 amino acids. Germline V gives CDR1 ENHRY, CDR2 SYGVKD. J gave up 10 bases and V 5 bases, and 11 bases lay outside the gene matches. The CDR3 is CAISLRQGALSEQFF. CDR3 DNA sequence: TGTGCCATCAGTTTGAGACAGGGGGCCTTAAGCGAGCAGTTCTTC.

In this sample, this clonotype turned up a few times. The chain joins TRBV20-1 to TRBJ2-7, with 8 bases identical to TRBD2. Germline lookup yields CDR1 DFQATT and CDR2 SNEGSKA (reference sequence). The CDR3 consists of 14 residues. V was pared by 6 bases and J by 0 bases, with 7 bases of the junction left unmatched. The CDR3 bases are TGCAGTGCCACTAGCGGACAAAGCTCCTACGAGCAGTACTTC. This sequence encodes CSATSGQSSYEQYF.

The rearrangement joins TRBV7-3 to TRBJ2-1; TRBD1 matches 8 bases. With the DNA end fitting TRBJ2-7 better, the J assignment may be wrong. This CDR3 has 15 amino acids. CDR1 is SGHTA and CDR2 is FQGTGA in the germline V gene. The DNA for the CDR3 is TGTGCCAGCAGTTCACAGGGGGACTCCTACAATGAGCAGTACTTC. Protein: CASSSQGDSYNEQYF.

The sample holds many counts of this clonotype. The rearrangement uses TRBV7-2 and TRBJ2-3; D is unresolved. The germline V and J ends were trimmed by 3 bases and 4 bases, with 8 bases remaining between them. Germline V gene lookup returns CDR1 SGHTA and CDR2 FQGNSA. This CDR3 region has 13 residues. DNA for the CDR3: TGTGCCAGCAGCTTGGTTTCGGCAGATACGCAGTATTTT. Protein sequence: CASSLVSADTQYF. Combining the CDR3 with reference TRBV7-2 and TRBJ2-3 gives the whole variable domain GAGVSQSPSNKVTEKGKDVELRCDPISGHTALYWYRQSLGQGLEFLIYFQGNSAPDKSGLPSDRFSAERTGGSVSTLTIQRTQQEDSAVYLCASSLVSADTQYFGPGTRLTVL.

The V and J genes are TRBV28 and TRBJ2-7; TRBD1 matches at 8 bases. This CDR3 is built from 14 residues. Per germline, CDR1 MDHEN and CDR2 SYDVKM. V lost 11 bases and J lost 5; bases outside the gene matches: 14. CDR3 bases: TGTGCCGGACCCGGACAGGGCTGTCCCGACGAGCAGTACTTC. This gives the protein CAGPGQGCPDEQYF.

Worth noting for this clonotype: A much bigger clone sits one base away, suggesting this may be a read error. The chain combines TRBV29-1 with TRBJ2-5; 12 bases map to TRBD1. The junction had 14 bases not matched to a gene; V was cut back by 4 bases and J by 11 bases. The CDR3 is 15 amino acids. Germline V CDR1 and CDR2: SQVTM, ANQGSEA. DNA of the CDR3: TGCAGCGTTGCGGGACAGGGGGCCCCTGCCTATGAGCAGTACTTC. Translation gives CSVAGQGAPAYEQYF.